Listed here is a single T cell receptor beta chain. Clones were sequenced by immunoSEQ multiplex PCR, and TCRdb holds only the in-frame ones, with some missing. The sample includes around 70,000 clones, under 95% of them seen just once. The data originate from a study of brain T cells in children with intractable seizures. The CDR3 covers 12 residues. The germline gives CDR1 SGHAT, CDR2 FQDESV (reference sequence). After removal of 5 bases from V and 10 bases from J, the junction contained 6 bases not matched to a gene. Only cases whose brain tissue showed the highest T cell transcript signatures were sequenced. Pre-surgery treatment included at least one anti-epileptic drug.

V is TRBV11-1 and J is TRBJ2-3, with 7 positions matching TRBD2. This material consisted of peripheral blood, taken at surgery. This sequence originates from a boy younger than two with tuberous sclerosis and intractable seizures. CDR3 loop: CASSNWGRAQYF. The CDR3, as DNA: TGTGCCAGCAGCAACTGGGGGAGGGCGCAGTATTTT.